This T cell receptor beta chain was sequenced during a study of cytomegalovirus exposure and HLA in healthy donors. V gave up 4 bases and J gave up 2 bases, with 11 bases separating them. The CDR3 length is 15 residues. Germline V gene sequence: CDR1 LNHDA, CDR2 SQIVND (reference sequence). Study-wide results and caveats: In a later analysis, a genetic analysis reported fewer productive-TCR N-insertions in an Asian-associated ancestry cluster than the cohort average. Other equally common chains were less clonally expanded than HLA-associated TCR beta chains, a later analysis showed. CMV serostatus was the only recorded immune exposure for donors.

PCR was performed using 60 Vbeta and 13 Jbeta primers. Using immunoSEQ multiplex PCR, the repertoire was profiled, and TCRdb retains in-frame clones only, with some absent. The table has under 250,000 clones, more than 60% seen once; the top ten hold roughly 1.5%. This clone was seen more than once but under ten times. Its antigen is currently unknown. V and J are TRBV19 and TRBJ2-2, with a weak D call TRBD1 (6 bases). Sequencing input: PBMCs. This TCR was sampled from a man aged 50 or older in good health and CMV-seronegative. Here the CDR3 DNA reads TGTGCCAGTAGTAAACAGGGTTTTAACACCGGGGAGCTGTTTTTT. It is translated as CASSKQGFNTGELFF.